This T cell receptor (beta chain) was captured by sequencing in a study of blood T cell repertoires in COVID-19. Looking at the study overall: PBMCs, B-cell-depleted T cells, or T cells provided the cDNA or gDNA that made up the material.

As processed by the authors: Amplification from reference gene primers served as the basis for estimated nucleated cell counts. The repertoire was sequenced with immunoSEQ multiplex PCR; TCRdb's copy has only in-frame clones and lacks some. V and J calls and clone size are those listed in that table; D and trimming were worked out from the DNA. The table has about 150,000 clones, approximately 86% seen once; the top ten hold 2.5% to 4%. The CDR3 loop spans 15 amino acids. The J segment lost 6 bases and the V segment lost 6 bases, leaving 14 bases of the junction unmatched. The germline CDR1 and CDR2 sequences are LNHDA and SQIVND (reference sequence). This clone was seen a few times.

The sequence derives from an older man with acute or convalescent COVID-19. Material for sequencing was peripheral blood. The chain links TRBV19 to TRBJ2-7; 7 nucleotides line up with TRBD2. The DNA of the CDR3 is TGTGCCAGTAGCGAAAGCGGGACCCCCATCGGCGAGCAGTACTTC. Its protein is CASSESGTPIGEQYF.